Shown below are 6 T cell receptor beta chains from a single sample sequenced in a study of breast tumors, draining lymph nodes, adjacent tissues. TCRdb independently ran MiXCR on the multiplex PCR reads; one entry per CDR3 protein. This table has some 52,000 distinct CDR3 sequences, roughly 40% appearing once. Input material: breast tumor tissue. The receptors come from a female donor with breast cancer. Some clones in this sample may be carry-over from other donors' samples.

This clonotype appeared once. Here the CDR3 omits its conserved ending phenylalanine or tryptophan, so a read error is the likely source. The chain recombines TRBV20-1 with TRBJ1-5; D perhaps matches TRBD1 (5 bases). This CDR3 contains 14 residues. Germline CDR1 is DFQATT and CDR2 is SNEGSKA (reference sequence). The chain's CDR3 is CSADDSYSDQPQHL. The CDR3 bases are TGCAGTGCCGATGACAGCTATAGCGATCAGCCCCAGCATCTT.

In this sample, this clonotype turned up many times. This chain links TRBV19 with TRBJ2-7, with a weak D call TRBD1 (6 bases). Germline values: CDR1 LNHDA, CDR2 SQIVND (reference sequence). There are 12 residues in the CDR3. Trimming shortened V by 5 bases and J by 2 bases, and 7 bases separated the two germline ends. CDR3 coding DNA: TGTGCCAGTAGTGACAGGACCTACGAGCAGTACTTC. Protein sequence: CASSDRTYEQYF.

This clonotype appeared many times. CDR3 sequence reads: CAIAGQGNGNTIYF. CDR3 coding DNA: TGTGCCATCGCGGGACAGGGTAATGGAAACACCATATATTTT. J is TRBJ1-3 and V is TRBV12-3 or TRBV12-4; 9 nucleotides align to TRBD1. V lost 10 bases and J lost 3; bases outside the gene matches: 7. The CDR3 totals 14 residues.

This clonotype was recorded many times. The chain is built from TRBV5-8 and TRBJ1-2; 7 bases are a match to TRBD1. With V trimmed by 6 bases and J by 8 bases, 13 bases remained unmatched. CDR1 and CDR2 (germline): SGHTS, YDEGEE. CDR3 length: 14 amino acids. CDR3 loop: CASTQGQSNWGYTF. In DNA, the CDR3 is TGTGCCAGCACCCAGGGACAGTCAAATTGGGGCTACACCTTC.

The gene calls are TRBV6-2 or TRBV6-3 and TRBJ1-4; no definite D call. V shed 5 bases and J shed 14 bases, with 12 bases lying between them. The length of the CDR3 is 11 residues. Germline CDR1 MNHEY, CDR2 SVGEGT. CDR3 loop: CASSHGAALFF. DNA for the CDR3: TGTGCCAGCAGTCACGGCGCGGCGCTGTTTTTT.

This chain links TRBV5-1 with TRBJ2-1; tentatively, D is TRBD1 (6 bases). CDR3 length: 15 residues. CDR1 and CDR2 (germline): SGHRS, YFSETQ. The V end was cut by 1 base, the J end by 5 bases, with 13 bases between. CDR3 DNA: TGCGCCAGCAGCTTGATGACAGGACGAAACAATGAGCAGTTCTTC. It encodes CASSLMTGRNNEQFF.